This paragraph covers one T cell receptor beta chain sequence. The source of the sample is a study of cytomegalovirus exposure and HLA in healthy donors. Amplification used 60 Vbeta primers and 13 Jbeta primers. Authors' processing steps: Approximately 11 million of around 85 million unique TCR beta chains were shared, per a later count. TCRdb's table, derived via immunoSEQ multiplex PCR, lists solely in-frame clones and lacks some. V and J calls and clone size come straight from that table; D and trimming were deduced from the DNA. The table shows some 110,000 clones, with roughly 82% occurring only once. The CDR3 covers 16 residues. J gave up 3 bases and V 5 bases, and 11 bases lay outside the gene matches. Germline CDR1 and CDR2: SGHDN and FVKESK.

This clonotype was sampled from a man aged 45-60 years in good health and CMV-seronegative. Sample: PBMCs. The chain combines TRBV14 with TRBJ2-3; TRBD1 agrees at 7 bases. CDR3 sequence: CASSTRTGWGTDTQYF. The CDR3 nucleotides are TGTGCCAGCAGCACCCGGACAGGTTGGGGAACAGATACGCAGTATTTT.